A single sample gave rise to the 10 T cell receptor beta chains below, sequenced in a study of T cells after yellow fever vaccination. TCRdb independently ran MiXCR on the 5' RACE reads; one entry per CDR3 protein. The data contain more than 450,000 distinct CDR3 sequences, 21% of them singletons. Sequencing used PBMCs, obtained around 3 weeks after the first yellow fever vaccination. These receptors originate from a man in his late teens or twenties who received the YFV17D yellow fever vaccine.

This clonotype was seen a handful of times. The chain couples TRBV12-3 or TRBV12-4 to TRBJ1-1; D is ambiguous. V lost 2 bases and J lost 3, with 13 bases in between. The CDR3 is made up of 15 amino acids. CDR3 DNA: TGTGCCAGCAGTTTATCGGCCAGTTATTACACTGAAGCTTTCTTT. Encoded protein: CASSLSASYYTEAFF.

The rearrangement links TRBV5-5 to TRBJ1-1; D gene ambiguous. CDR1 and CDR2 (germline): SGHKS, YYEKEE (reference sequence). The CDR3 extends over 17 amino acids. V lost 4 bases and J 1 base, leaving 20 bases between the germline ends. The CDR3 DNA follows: TGTGCCAGCAGCCTGGAGGGTGTTGGCGTCGGGAACACTGAAGCTTTCTTT. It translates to CASSLEGVGVGNTEAFF.

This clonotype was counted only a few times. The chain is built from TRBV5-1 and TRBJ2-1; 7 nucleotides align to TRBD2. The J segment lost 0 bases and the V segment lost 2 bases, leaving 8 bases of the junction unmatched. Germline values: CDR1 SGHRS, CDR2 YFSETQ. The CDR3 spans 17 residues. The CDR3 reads CASSFSSSSGSYNEQFF. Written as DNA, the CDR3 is TGCGCCAGCAGCTTTAGTTCGTCTAGCGGCTCCTACAATGAGCAGTTCTTC.

The CDR3 DNA sequence: TGTGCCAGCAGTCTAAAACACAGGGGGAACACTGAAGCTTTCTTT. This encodes CASSLKHRGNTEAFF. The rearrangement uses TRBV28 and TRBJ1-1, with TRBD1 matching over 7 bases. The CDR3 has 15 residues. The V gene end was trimmed by 5 bases and the J gene end by 1 base; junction bases not matched to a gene: 7. The germline gives CDR1 MDHEN, CDR2 SYDVKM. Based on the CDR3 plus reference TRBV28 and TRBJ1-1, the full variable domain is DVKVTQSSRYLVKRTGEKVFLECVQDMDHENMFWYRQDPGLGLRLIYFSYDVKMKEKGDIPEGYSVSREKKERFSLILESASTNQTSMYLCASSLKHRGNTEAFFGQGTRLTVV.

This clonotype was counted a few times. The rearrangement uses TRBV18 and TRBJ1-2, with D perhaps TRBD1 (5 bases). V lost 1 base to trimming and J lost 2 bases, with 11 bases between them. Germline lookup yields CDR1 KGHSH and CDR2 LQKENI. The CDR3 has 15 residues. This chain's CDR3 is CASSPLVRGNYGYTF. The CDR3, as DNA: TGTGCCAGCTCACCACTGGTACGGGGGAACTATGGCTACACCTTC.

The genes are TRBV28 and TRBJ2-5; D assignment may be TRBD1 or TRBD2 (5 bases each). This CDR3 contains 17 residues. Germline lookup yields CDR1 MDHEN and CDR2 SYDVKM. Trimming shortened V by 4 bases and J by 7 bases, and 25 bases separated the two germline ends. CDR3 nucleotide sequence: TGTGCCAGCAGTTCCACGGGGCCAGACACCTTAGCTGGGACCCAGTACTTC. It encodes CASSSTGPDTLAGTQYF.

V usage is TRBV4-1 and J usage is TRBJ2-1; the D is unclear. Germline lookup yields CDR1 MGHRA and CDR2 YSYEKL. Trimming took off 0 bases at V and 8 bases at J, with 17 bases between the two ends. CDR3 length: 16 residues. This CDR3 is CASSQDHTTYNDEQFF. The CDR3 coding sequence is TGCGCCAGCAGCCAAGATCATACGACCTATAACGATGAGCAGTTCTTC.

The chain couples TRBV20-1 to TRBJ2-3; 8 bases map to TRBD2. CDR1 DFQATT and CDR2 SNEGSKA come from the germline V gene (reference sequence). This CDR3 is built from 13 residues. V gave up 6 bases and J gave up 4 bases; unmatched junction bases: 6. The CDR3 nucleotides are TGCAGTGCAAAGACGGGGGGGCCAGATACGCAGTATTTT. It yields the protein CSAKTGGPDTQYF.

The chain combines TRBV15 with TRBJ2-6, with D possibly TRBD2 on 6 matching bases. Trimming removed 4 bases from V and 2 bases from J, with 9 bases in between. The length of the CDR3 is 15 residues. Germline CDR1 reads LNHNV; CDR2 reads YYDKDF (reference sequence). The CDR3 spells CATSNTSPGANVLTF. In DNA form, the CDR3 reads TGTGCCACCAGCAACACTAGCCCTGGGGCCAACGTCCTGACTTTC.

For the CDR3, the DNA is TGTGCCAGCCATATCGGACAGTTCGACAATGAGCAGTTCTTC. It encodes CASHIGQFDNEQFF. The J gene is TRBJ2-1, the V gene TRBV5-4, with D maybe TRBD1 (6 bases). CDR3 length: 14 residues. Germline V gene lookup returns CDR1 SGHNT and CDR2 YYREEE (reference sequence). V was shortened by 7 bases and J by 5 bases, with 16 bases between the two germline ends.